Below, one T cell receptor (beta chain) is given with its context. Its target is not known. The ends lost 6 bases at V and 2 bases at J; junction bases unmatched: 3. Looked up from germline, CDR1 is MNHEY and CDR2 is SVGAGI. The CDR3 extends over 13 amino acids. Assay used: immunoSEQ multiplex PCR; TCRdb lists only in-frame clones, some missing. The sample lists 200,000 or so clones, roughly 92% seen once, with approximately 1% in the top ten. The entry originates in a study of T cell responses to AZD1222 COVID-19 vaccine. Study results and caveats: Unmutated variant regions reportedly attract nearly half of all spike-specific TCRs.

The chain is built from TRBV6-5 and TRBJ1-2, with 7 bases fitting TRBD1. The sequence was obtained from an adult who received the AZD1222 COVID-19 vaccine. The sample in question was peripheral blood, obtained 28 days after the second AZD1222 dose. Written as DNA, the CDR3 is TGTGCCAGCAGCTGGGACAGAAACTATGGCTACACCTTC. Its translation is CASSWDRNYGYTF.